This TCR beta chain was identified in a study of technical replicates of blood from a handful of donors. TCRdb keeps only in-frame clones here, not all; method: immunoSEQ multiplex PCR. Among tens of thousands of clones, about 90% were seen once, and the ten largest hold under 0.45%. The CDR3 loop spans 15 amino acids. The germline gives CDR1 MNHNY, CDR2 SVGAGI (reference sequence). V lost 6 bases, J lost 2 bases, and 4 bases stayed unmatched. This chain joins TRBV6-6 and TRBJ2-3, with TRBD2 identical over 11 bases. The sequenced material came from T cells isolated from PBMCs. This clonotype was obtained from a human donor in good health. The CDR3 sequence is CASRSSGRSTDTQYF. For the CDR3, the DNA is TGTGCCAGCAGATCTAGCGGGAGGTCCACAGATACGCAGTATTTT.